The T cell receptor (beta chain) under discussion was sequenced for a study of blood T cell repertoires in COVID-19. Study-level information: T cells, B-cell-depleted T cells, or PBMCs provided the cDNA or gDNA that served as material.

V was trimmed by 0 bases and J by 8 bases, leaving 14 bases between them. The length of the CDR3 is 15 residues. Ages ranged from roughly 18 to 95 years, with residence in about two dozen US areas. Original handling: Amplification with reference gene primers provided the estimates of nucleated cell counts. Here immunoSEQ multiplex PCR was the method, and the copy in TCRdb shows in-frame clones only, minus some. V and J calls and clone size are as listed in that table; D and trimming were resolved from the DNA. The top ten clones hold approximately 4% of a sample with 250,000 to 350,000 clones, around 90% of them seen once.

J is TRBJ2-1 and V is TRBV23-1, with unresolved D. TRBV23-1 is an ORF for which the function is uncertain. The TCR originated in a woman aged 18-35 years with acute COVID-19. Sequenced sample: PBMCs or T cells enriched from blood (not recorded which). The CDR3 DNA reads TGCGCCAGCAGTCAATCACGGTACTTTGCCGATGAGCAGTTCTTC. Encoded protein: CASSQSRYFADEQFF.